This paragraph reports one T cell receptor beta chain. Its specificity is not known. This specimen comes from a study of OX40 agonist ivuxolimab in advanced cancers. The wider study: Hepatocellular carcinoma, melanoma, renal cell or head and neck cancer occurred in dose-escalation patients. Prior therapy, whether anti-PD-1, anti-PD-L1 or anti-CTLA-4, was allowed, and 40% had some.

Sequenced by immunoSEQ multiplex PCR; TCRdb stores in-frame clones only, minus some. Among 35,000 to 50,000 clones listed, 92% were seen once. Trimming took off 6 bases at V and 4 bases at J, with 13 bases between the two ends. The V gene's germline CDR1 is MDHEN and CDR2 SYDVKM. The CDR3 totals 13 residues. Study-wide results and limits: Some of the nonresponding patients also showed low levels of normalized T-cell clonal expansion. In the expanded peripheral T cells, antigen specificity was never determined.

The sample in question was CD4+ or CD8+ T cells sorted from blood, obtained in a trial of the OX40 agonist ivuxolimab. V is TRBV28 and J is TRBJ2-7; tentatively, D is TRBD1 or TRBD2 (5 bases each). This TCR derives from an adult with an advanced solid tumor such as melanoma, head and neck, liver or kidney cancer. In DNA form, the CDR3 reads TGTGCCAGCAGCCTGATCGAGGGGTACGAGCAGTACTTC. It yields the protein CASSLIEGYEQYF. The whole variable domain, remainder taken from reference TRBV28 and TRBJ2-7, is DVKVTQSSRYLVKRTGEKVFLECVQDMDHENMFWYRQDPGLGLRLIYFSYDVKMKEKGDIPEGYSVSREKKERFSLILESASTNQTSMYLCASSLIEGYEQYFGPGTRLTVT.